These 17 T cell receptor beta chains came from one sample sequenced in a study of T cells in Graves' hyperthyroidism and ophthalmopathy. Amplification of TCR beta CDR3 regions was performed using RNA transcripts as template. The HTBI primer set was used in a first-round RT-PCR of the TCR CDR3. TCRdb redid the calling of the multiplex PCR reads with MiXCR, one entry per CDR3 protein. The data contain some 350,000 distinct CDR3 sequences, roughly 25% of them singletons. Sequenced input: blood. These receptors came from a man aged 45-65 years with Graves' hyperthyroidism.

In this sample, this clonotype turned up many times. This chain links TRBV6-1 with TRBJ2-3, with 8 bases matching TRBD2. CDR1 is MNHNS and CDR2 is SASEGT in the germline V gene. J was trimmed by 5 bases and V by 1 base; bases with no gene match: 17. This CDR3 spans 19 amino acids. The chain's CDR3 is CASSEVLRSYVAGLDTQYF. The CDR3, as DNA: TGTGCCAGCAGTGAAGTCCTCCGATCTTACGTAGCGGGACTAGATACGCAGTATTTT.

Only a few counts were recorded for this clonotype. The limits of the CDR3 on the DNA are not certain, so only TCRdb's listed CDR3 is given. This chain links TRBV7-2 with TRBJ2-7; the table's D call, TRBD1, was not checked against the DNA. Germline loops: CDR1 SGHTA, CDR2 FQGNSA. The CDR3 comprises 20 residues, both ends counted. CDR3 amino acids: CASSFYICSAEGTGSYEQYF.

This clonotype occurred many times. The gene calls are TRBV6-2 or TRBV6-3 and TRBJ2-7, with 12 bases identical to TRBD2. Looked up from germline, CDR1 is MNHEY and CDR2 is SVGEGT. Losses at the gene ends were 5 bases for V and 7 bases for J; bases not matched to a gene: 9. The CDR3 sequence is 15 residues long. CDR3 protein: CASSPRLAGVEEQYF. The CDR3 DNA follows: TGTGCCAGCAGTCCGCGACTAGCGGGAGTGGAAGAGCAGTACTTC.

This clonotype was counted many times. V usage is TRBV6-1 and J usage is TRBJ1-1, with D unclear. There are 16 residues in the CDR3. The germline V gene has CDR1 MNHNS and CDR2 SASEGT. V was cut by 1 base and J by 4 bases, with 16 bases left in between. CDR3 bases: TGTGCCAGCAGTGAAGGGTCGGTCAGATTGGCCACTGAAGCTTTCTTT. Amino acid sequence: CASSEGSVRLATEAFF.

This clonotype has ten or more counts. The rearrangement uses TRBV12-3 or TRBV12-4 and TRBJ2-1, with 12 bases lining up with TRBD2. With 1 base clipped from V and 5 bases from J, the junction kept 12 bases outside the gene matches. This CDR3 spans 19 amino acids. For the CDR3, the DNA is TGTGCCAGCAGTTTAGGGAGACTAGCGGGAGTTGGGGAAGACAATGAGCAGTTCTTC. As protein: CASSLGRLAGVGEDNEQFF.

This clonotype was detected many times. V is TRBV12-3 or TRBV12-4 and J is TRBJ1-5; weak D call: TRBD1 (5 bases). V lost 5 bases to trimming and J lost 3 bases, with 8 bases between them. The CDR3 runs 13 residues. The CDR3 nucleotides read TGTGCCAGCAGTCGACAGTACAATCAGCCCCAGCATTTT. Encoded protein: CASSRQYNQPQHF.

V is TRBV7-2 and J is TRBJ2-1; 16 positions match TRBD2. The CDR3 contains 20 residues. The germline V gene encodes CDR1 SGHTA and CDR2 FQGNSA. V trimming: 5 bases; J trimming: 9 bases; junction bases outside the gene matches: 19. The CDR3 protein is CASSATTGTSGRAHNVEQFF. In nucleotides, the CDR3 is TGTGCCAGCAGCGCGACAACCGGGACTAGCGGGAGGGCCCACAATGTTGAGCAGTTCTTC.

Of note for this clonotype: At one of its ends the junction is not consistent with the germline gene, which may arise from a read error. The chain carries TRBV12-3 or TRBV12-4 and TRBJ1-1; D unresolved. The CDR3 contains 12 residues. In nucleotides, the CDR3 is TGTGCCAGCAGTCAGGTGAACACTGAAGCTCTCTTT. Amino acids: CASSQVNTEALF.

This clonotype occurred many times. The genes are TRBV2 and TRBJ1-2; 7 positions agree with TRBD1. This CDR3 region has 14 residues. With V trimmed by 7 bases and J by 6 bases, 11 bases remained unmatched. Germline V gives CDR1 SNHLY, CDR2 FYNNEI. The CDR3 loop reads CASNQAQGMDGYTF. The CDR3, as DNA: TGTGCCAGCAACCAGGCACAGGGGATGGATGGCTACACCTTC.

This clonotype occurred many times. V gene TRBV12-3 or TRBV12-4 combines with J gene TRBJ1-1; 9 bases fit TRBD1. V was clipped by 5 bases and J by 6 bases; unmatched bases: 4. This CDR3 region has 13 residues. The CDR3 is CASSLRDRAEAFF. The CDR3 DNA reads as TGTGCCAGCAGTCTCCGGGACAGGGCTGAAGCTTTCTTT.

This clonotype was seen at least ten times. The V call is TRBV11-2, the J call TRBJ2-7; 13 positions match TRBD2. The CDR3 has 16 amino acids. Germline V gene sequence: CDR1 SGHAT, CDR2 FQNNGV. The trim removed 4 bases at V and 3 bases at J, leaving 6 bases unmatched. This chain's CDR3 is CASSSEGTSGNYEQYF. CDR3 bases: TGTGCCAGCAGCTCGGAGGGGACTAGCGGGAACTACGAGCAGTACTTC.

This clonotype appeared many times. The CDR3 spells CASSRRGQGRNNEQFF. Here the CDR3 DNA reads TGTGCCAGCAGCCGGCGGGGACAAGGTAGAAACAATGAGCAGTTCTTC. The gene calls are TRBV3-1 and TRBJ2-1, with D possibly called TRBD1 or TRBD2 (6 bases each). Germline values: CDR1 LGHDT, CDR2 YNNKEL (reference sequence). This CDR3 spans 16 amino acids. V was cut by 4 bases and J by 5 bases, with 18 bases left in between.

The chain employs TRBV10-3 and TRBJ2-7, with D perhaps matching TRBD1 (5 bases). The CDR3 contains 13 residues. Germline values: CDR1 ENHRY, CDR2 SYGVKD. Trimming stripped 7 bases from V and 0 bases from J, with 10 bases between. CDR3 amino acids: CAIKAGHSYEQYF. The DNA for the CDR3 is TGTGCCATCAAGGCAGGGCACTCCTACGAGCAGTACTTC.

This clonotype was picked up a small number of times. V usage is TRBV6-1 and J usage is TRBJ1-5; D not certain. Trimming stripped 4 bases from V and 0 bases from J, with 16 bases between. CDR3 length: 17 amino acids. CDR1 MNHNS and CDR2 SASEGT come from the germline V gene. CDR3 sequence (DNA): TGTGCCAGCAGTGCCCTTCCCCGGATAGATAGCAATCAGCCCCAGCATTTT. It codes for CASSALPRIDSNQPQHF.

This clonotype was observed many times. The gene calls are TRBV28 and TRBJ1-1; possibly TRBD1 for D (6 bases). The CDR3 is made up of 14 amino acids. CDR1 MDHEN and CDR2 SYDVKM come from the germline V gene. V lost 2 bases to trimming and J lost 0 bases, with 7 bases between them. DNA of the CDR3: TGTGCCAGCAGTTTAGGGACACTGAACACTGAAGCTTTCTTT. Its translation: CASSLGTLNTEAFF.

This CDR3 is CAWSSGRAYNEQFF. In DNA form, the CDR3 reads TGTGCCTGGAGCAGCGGGAGGGCCTACAATGAGCAGTTCTTC. V is TRBV30 and J is TRBJ2-1, with 10 bases aligning to TRBD2. Germline assignment: CDR1 GTSNPN and CDR2 SVGIG (reference sequence). The J segment lost 2 bases and the V segment lost 3 bases, leaving 1 base of the junction unmatched. This CDR3 is built from 14 residues.

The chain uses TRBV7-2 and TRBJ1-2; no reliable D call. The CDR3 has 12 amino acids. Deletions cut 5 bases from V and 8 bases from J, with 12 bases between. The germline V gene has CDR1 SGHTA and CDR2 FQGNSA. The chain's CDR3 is CASSQSPGGYTF. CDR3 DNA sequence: TGTGCCAGCAGCCAAAGCCCGGGGGGCTACACCTTC.